This T cell receptor beta chain was observed in a study of T cells in Graves' hyperthyroidism and ophthalmopathy. Overall study: Peripheral blood draws took place at initial diagnosis, ahead of any treatment. General study results and limits: Also found in blood were most expanded thyroid clonotypes above 0.001. Median prediction lead before ophthalmopathy onset was 6.5 months with the model.

At least ten counts were recorded for this clonotype. Its antigen remains unidentified. Clinical symptoms, serum thyroxine, TRAb, thyroid ultrasound and orbital computed tomography established diagnosis. The germline CDR1 and CDR2 sequences are SGHNT and YENEEA. Trimming took off 0 bases at V and 4 bases at J, with 9 bases between the two ends. The length of the CDR3 is 14 residues. Researchers took RNA transcripts and amplified the TCR beta CDR3 regions from them. TCR CDR3 underwent first-round RT-PCR with the HTBI primer set. TCRdb passed the multiplex PCR reads through MiXCR, listing each CDR3 protein once. Altogether some 500,000 distinct CDR3 sequences are present, approximately 15% being singletons, with the ten largest covering around 17%.

The chain links TRBV11-3 to TRBJ1-1, with D uncertain. The sequencing input was blood. This TCR was recovered from a woman aged 18-30 years with Graves' hyperthyroidism. The CDR3 nucleotides read TGTGCCAGCAGCTTAGACAGCTCGATCACTGAAGCTTTCTTT. Protein sequence: CASSLDSSITEAFF.